Listed here is a single TCR beta chain. Its specificity is not known. These data come from a study of shared clonotypes between healthy human individuals. Whole-study findings and limits: The sharing of 5% to 6.5% of naive CD4 clonotypes was seen across a handful of donors.

The CDR3 consists of 13 residues. Germline CDR1 SGHRS, CDR2 YFSETQ. V lost 7 bases and J lost 0, with 11 bases in between. Profiled with immunoSEQ multiplex PCR; TCRdb holds only in-frame clones, not every one. The repertoire holds about 2.4 million clones, with 85% to 95% as singletons. The study drew its donors from healthy HIV-negative adults without recent acute infections or vaccinations. There were only Caucasian adults among the donors, and all lived in Nashville, Tennessee. Subsets obtained from CD4+ cells comprised CD45RA+ naive and CD45RA-negative memory cells. Sample: naive CD4+ T cells sorted from blood. Sample subset: CD45RA+ positively selected. The TCR originated in a man between 18 and 35 years old in good health. The V call is TRBV5-1, the J call TRBJ2-7; D not certain. In nucleotides, the CDR3 is TGCGCCAGCGCGCAAGGGTTCTCCTACGAGCAGTACTTC. Residues: CASAQGFSYEQYF.